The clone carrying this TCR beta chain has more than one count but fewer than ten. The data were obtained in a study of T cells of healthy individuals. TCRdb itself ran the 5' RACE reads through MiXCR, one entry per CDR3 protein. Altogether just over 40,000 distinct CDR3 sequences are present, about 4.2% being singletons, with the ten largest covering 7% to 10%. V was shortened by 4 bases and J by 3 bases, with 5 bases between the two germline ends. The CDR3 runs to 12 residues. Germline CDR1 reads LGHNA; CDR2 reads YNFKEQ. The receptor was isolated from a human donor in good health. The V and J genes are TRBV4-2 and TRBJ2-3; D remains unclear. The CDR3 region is CASSLGTDTQYF. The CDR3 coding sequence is TGTGCCAGCAGCCTTGGGACAGATACGCAGTATTTT.